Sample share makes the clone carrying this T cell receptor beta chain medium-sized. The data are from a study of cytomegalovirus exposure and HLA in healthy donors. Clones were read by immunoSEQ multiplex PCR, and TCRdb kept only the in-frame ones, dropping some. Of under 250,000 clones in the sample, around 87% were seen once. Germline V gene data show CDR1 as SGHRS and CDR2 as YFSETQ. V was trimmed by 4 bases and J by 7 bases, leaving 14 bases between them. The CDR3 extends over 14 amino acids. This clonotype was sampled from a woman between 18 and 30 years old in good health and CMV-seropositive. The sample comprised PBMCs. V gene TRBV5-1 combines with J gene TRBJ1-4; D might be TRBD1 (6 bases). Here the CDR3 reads CASSPRGSGEKLFF. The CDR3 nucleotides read TGCGCCAGCAGCCCCAGGGGTTCAGGTGAAAAACTGTTTTTT.